There are many counts of the clone carrying this TCR beta chain. These data are taken from a study of T cell repertoires in cytomegalovirus infection. TCRdb fed the reads into MiXCR, producing one record per CDR3 protein. The data show about 140,000 distinct CDR3 sequences, roughly 6% seen once. There are 14 residues in the CDR3. The ends lost 0 bases at V and 6 bases at J; junction bases unmatched: 4. Germline V gene sequence: CDR1 SGHRS, CDR2 YFSETQ. This TCR came from a human donor in good health (CMV status not recorded). Some clones in this sample may be carry-over from other donors' samples. The sequencing sample was made of PBMCs. The rearrangement uses TRBV5-1 and TRBJ2-3; 7 bases match TRBD2. This chain's CDR3 is CASSLERGGDTQYF. CDR3 sequence (DNA): TGCGCCAGCAGCTTGGAGCGGGGAGGGGATACGCAGTATTTT.